Presented here are 5 T cell receptor beta chains from one specimen sequenced in a study of T-cell reconstitution after alpha-beta-depleted transplantation in children. A library of TCRbeta sequences, prepared with unique molecular identifiers, was generated. A single record per CDR3 protein comes from TCRdb applying MiXCR to the PCR reads. This table has approximately 800,000 distinct CDR3 sequences, roughly 15% appearing once. Specimen: PBMCs, mostly from graft donor cells, collected 360 days after TCRalphabeta/CD19-depleted stem cell transplant. The receptors shown here come from a male patient between 10 and 17 years old who had a stem cell transplant for acute lymphoblastic leukemia, so the T cells may come from the graft donor.

This clonotype was counted a few times. This rearrangement joins TRBV19 to TRBJ2-1; 9 nucleotides match TRBD1. The V segment lost 3 bases and the J segment 8 bases; nucleotides outside the gene matches: 5. The germline V gene has CDR1 LNHDA and CDR2 SQIVND (reference sequence). The CDR3 covers 14 residues. The CDR3 region is CASSIWDRVDEQFF. The CDR3 DNA follows: TGTGCCAGTAGTATTTGGGACAGGGTTGATGAGCAGTTCTTC.

The table lists this clonotype with a few counts. The CDR3 spells CSVVGTGTSDEQFF. The DNA for the CDR3 is TGCAGCGTTGTAGGCACCGGGACTAGCGACGAGCAGTTCTTC. The chain recombines TRBV29-1 with TRBJ2-1, with 10 bases matching TRBD2. The CDR3 is 14 residues long. In germline, CDR1 is SQVTM, CDR2 ANQGSEA. The V segment lost 4 bases and the J segment 10 bases; nucleotides outside the gene matches: 10.

This clonotype was detected a few times. The chain carries TRBV20-1 and TRBJ2-7; 12 bases are shared with TRBD2. V shed 7 bases and J 6 bases; nucleotides not matched to a gene: 13. The CDR3 has 15 residues. CDR1 and CDR2 from the germline V gene are DFQATT and SNEGSKA (reference sequence). The CDR3 nucleotides are TGCAGTGGGAGGACCCCGACTAGCGGGAGCCCCGAGCAGTACTTC. Translation gives CSGRTPTSGSPEQYF.

This clonotype showed up just a few times. The rearrangement uses TRBV5-6 and TRBJ2-7, with D perhaps TRBD1 or TRBD2 (7 bases each). The CDR3 is 15 residues long. V lost 5 bases and J 6 bases, leaving 21 bases between the germline ends. CDR1 SGHDT and CDR2 YYEEEE come from the germline V gene. The CDR3 region has the DNA TGTGCCAGCAGGCCCAGCGGGACAGCTAGGGTCGAGCAGTACTTC. Translating gives CASRPSGTARVEQYF.

This clonotype was detected a few times. The rearrangement uses TRBV11-2 and TRBJ2-7, with 7 bases lining up with TRBD2. With V trimmed by 1 base and J by 4 bases, 7 bases remained unmatched. The CDR3 spans 15 residues. The V gene's germline CDR1 is SGHAT and CDR2 FQNNGV. CDR3 protein: CASSLGAAGPYEQYF. The CDR3 bases are TGTGCCAGCAGCTTAGGAGCAGCGGGGCCTTACGAGCAGTACTTC. The variable domain in full, completed from reference TRBV11-2 and TRBJ2-7, reads EAGVAQSPRYKIIEKRQSVAFWCNPISGHATLYWYQQILGQGPKLLIQFQNNGVVDDSQLPKDRFSAERLKGVDSTLKIQPAKLEDSAVYLCASSLGAAGPYEQYFGPGTRLTVT.